These 18 T cell receptor beta chains were all obtained from the same sample, sequenced in a study of T cells in Graves' hyperthyroidism and ophthalmopathy. Researchers amplified the TCR beta CDR3 regions from RNA transcripts. Using the HTBI primer set, a first-round RT-PCR was run on the TCR CDR3. TCRdb reanalysed the multiplex PCR reads using MiXCR and keeps one entry per CDR3 protein. Seen here are 270,000 or so distinct CDR3 sequences, around 25% observed once, and the top ten hold approximately 30%. The source material was blood. These receptors came from a man between 40 and 49 years old with Graves' hyperthyroidism that later progressed to Graves' ophthalmopathy.

This clonotype was found many times. The gene calls are TRBV20-1 and TRBJ2-7; possibly TRBD2 for D (6 bases). In germline, CDR1 is DFQATT, CDR2 SNEGSKA (reference sequence). The CDR3 consists of 12 residues. V was trimmed by 6 bases and J by 5 bases, leaving 14 bases between them. The CDR3 reads CSARSGLDEQYF. In DNA, the CDR3 is TGCAGTGCCAGATCGGGACTCGACGAGCAGTACTTC.

This clonotype was detected many times. The V call is TRBV6-1, the J call TRBJ2-5, with a possible D match to TRBD2 (6 bases). Germline V gives CDR1 MNHNS, CDR2 SASEGT. V dropped 6 bases and J dropped 9 bases, with 23 bases sitting between them. This CDR3 is built from 15 residues. Here the CDR3 DNA reads TGTGCCAGCAGAGGGTGGCGGGATTCCGCAGGTGCCCAGTACTTC. This codes for CASRGWRDSAGAQYF.

This clonotype has a single count. This chain connects TRBV15 to TRBJ2-7; TRBD2 might be the D (7 bases). Germline CDR1 LNHNV, CDR2 YYDKDF (reference sequence). V dropped 8 bases and J dropped 2 bases, with 16 bases sitting between them. The CDR3 spans 14 residues. CDR3: CATARGAPPYEQYF. Here the CDR3 DNA reads TGTGCCACCGCACGGGGGGCCCCACCCTACGAGCAGTACTTC.

V gene TRBV11-2 combines with J gene TRBJ2-2, with D perhaps matching TRBD2 (6 bases). The germline V gene encodes CDR1 SGHAT and CDR2 FQNNGV. Trimming left V 5 bases short and J 4 bases short, with 11 bases between. The CDR3 length is 14 residues. This CDR3 is CASSPRTITGELFF. CDR3 DNA sequence: TGTGCCAGCAGCCCCCGGACTATCACCGGGGAGCTGTTTTTT.

Many counts were recorded for this clonotype. The chain joins TRBV10-2 to TRBJ2-2; 9 bases map to TRBD2. The CDR3 is 16 amino acids. Looked up from germline, CDR1 is WSHSY and CDR2 is SAAADI. Trimming at V came to 9 bases and at J to 5 bases, leaving 13 bases not matched to a gene. CDR3 loop: CASRHLIAGVTGELFF. The CDR3 bases are TGCGCCAGTCGACACTTAATAGCGGGAGTTACCGGGGAGCTGTTTTTT.

This clonotype has at least ten counts. The chain is built from TRBV29-1 and TRBJ1-1; D is unresolved. Trimming removed 0 bases from V and 1 base from J, with 9 bases in between. Germline CDR1 is SQVTM and CDR2 is ANQGSEA. This CDR3 is built from 14 residues. The CDR3: CSVEDMAGNTEAFF. Written as DNA, the CDR3 is TGCAGCGTTGAAGATATGGCAGGGAACACTGAAGCTTTCTTT. Combining the CDR3 with reference TRBV29-1 and TRBJ1-1 gives the whole variable domain SAVISQKPSRDICQRGTSLTIQCQVDSQVTMMFWYRQQPGQSLTLIATANQGSEATYESGFVIDKFPISRPNLTFSTLTVSNMSPEDSSIYLCSVEDMAGNTEAFFGQGTRLTVV.

The table lists this clonotype with many counts. V gene TRBV6-5 combines with J gene TRBJ2-4, with a possible D match to TRBD1 (5 bases). Trimming stripped 2 bases from V and 10 bases from J, with 18 bases between. The CDR3 is 15 amino acids. CDR1 and CDR2 (germline): MNHEY, SVGAGI. The DNA of the CDR3 is TGTGCCAGCAGTTACCCTCCAGGGCCGGTGTTGATTCAGTACTTC. It encodes CASSYPPGPVLIQYF.

There are many counts of this clonotype. The genes are TRBV30 and TRBJ1-3; D remains unclear. The V end was cut by 2 bases, the J end by 7 bases, with 12 bases between. From germline, CDR1 is GTSNPN and CDR2 SVGIG (reference sequence). CDR3 size: 13 residues. The CDR3 loop is CAWSLGRWNTIYF. The CDR3 coding sequence is TGTGCCTGGAGTCTAGGGCGCTGGAACACCATATATTTT.

This clonotype came up many times. The chain carries TRBV12-3 or TRBV12-4 and TRBJ2-5; D may be TRBD2 (5 bases). V was pared by 3 bases and J by 5 bases, with 13 bases between. The CDR3 totals 14 residues. CDR3 sequence (DNA): TGTGCCAGCAGTTTCGTTGGGAGCGAGGAGACCCAGTACTTC. This codes for CASSFVGSEETQYF.

This clonotype appeared a few times. The V gene is TRBV12-3 or TRBV12-4, the J gene TRBJ2-5; D gene uncertain. The V end lost 7 bases, the J end lost 1 base, and 10 bases lay between the germline ends. The CDR3 consists of 13 residues. The CDR3: CASIGQLQETQYF. CDR3 nucleotides: TGTGCCAGCATTGGGCAGCTCCAAGAGACCCAGTACTTC.

This clonotype was observed at least ten times. The rearrangement joins TRBV6-2 or TRBV6-3 to TRBJ2-7; the D is unclear. V was trimmed by 6 bases and J by 1 base, leaving 10 bases between them. In germline, CDR1 is MNHEY, CDR2 SVGEGT. The CDR3 runs 13 residues. For the CDR3, the DNA is TGTGCCAGCAGCTACATTGGATCCTACGAGCAGTACTTC. It codes for CASSYIGSYEQYF.

This chain connects TRBV7-2 to TRBJ1-1, with D possibly TRBD1 on 5 matching bases. This CDR3 has 16 amino acids. The V end was cut by 7 bases, the J end by 1 base, with 19 bases between. Looked up from germline, CDR1 is SGHTA and CDR2 is FQGNSA. The CDR3 sequence: CASKGSFPGGNTEAFF. The CDR3 DNA reads as TGTGCCAGCAAAGGAAGCTTCCCCGGGGGGAACACTGAAGCTTTCTTT.

The chain recombines TRBV28 with TRBJ2-7, with D tentatively TRBD2 (5 bases). The CDR3 spans 16 residues. The V end was cut by 7 bases, the J end by 0 bases, with 19 bases between. From germline, CDR1 is MDHEN and CDR2 SYDVKM. CDR3 residues: CASTTDSDYPSYEQYF. In DNA, the CDR3 is TGTGCCAGCACTACGGACTCCGACTACCCCTCCTACGAGCAGTACTTC.

This clonotype has a count of ten or more. This chain uses TRBV28 with TRBJ2-5; D ambiguous. The germline V and J ends were trimmed by 8 bases and 2 bases, with 9 bases remaining between them. The CDR3 length is 12 residues. Per the germline V gene, CDR1 is MDHEN and CDR2 is SYDVKM. CDR3 residues: CASARLQETQYF. Written as DNA, the CDR3 is TGTGCCAGCGCCCGCCTACAAGAGACCCAGTACTTC.

Many counts were recorded for this clonotype. This sequence joins TRBV7-9 and TRBJ2-3, with D tentatively TRBD1 (6 bases). This CDR3 is built from 15 residues. Germline CDR1 reads SEHNR; CDR2 reads FQNEAQ (reference sequence). Trimming removed 5 bases at V and 4 bases at J, with 16 bases between. This CDR3 reads CASSLRQDRADTQYF. DNA of the CDR3: TGTGCCAGCAGCCTACGACAGGATAGGGCAGATACGCAGTATTTT.

The table lists this clonotype with many counts. The chain recombines TRBV2 with TRBJ2-7, with D maybe TRBD1 (6 bases). CDR3 length: 13 amino acids. Trimming took 7 bases from V and 2 from J, leaving 12 bases between them. Germline CDR1 is SNHLY and CDR2 is FYNNEI. CDR3 sequence (DNA): TGTGCCAGCATGAGGACAGAAGCCTACGAGCAGTACTTC. This encodes CASMRTEAYEQYF.

This clonotype showed up just once. This chain joins TRBV6-1 and TRBJ1-2; 7 bases map to TRBD1. V shed 3 bases and J 1 base; nucleotides not matched to a gene: 2. The CDR3 is 14 amino acids. CDR1 and CDR2 (germline): MNHNS, SASEGT. The CDR3 reads CASSERQGNYGYTF. In nucleotides, the CDR3 is TGTGCCAGCAGTGAGAGACAGGGTAACTATGGCTACACCTTC.

This clonotype appeared many times. This chain joins TRBV5-1 and TRBJ2-5, with unresolved D. The germline gives CDR1 SGHRS, CDR2 YFSETQ. V lost 1 base and J 3 bases, leaving 4 bases between the germline ends. This CDR3 is 12 amino acids long. CDR3 DNA: TGCGCCAGCAGCTTGAACAAAGAGACCCAGTACTTC. Its translation: CASSLNKETQYF.